This TCR beta chain was sequenced in a study of Ad26.COV2.S vaccination and SARS-CoV-2 variants. Clones were sequenced by immunoSEQ multiplex PCR, and TCRdb holds only the in-frame ones, with some missing. Of hundreds of thousands of clones in the sample, about 80% were seen once. In germline, CDR1 is GTSNPN, CDR2 SVGIG (reference sequence). The CDR3 is 15 residues long. V trimming: 4 bases; J trimming: 3 bases; junction bases outside the gene matches: 11. The treatment here: 19 received Ad26.COV2.S at low or high dose, single or two shots; 5 received placebo; per-sample allocation not given. Each sample was drawn 63 days after the first injection (of vaccine or placebo). Immunization relied on an Ad26 vector, which expressed Wuhan-strain SARS-CoV-2 spike.

The material was peripheral blood, obtained in a trial of Ad26.COV2.S vaccine versus placebo. The chain combines TRBV30 with TRBJ1-1; TRBD1 aligns across 7 bases. This TCR was sampled from a person between 18 and 65 years old who received the Ad26.COV2.S COVID-19 vaccine or a placebo. CDR3 region: CAWTGQLVPDTEAFF. CDR3 DNA: TGTGCCTGGACGGGACAGTTGGTCCCGGACACTGAAGCTTTCTTT.